This T cell receptor beta chain was identified in a study of long-term antiretroviral therapy in people with HIV. An immunoSEQ assay, version v3.0, was performed at survey level. Generated by immunoSEQ multiplex PCR, the TCRdb table keeps only in-frame clones and is missing some. The repertoire holds 25,000 to 30,000 clones, with more than 80% as singletons. Germline V gives CDR1 SGHDT, CDR2 YYEEEE. The length of the CDR3 is 14 residues. The junction had 4 bases not matched to a gene; V was cut back by 4 bases and J by 2 bases. This chain connects TRBV5-6 to TRBJ2-7, with TRBD2 matching 9 bases. This receptor was taken from a man aged 40-49 years with HIV. Material: unsorted PBMCs, obtained 3 years after starting antiretroviral therapy. The CDR3 reads CASSPRLAAYEQYF. The CDR3 DNA sequence: TGTGCCAGCAGCCCGAGACTAGCGGCCTACGAGCAGTACTTC.